This TCR beta chain was identified during a study of cytomegalovirus exposure and HLA in healthy donors. For the study at large: Around 180 million T cells yielded 100 million or so unique TCR beta sequences in earlier analysis. The early release's HLA-typed donors yielded 65 million to 85 million unique TCRs. Regarding the study as a whole: Later on, an analysis showed TCR association rates differing by HLA locus, with DRB1 the most and HLA-C the fewest. TCR beta V segments were, for the most part, productive about 87% or about 30% of the time in an earlier analysis.

In regard to this clone: Its antigen is unknown.

The CDR3 runs to 14 residues. V was clipped by 8 bases and J by 4 bases; unmatched bases: 11. Germline values: CDR1 MNHEY, CDR2 SMNVEV (reference sequence). With 60 Vbeta and 13 Jbeta primers, the PCR was carried out. Method: immunoSEQ multiplex PCR; TCRdb's copy keeps in-frame clones and lacks some. The sample lists approximately 190,000 clones; about 81% were seen once. The receptor comes from a young woman in good health and CMV-seronegative. Specimen: PBMCs. The chain combines TRBV27 with TRBJ2-7; TRBD1 matches at 7 bases. Here the CDR3 reads CASRPTGNSYEQYF. In DNA, the CDR3 is TGTGCCAGCCGTCCGACAGGGAATTCGTACGAGCAGTACTTC.